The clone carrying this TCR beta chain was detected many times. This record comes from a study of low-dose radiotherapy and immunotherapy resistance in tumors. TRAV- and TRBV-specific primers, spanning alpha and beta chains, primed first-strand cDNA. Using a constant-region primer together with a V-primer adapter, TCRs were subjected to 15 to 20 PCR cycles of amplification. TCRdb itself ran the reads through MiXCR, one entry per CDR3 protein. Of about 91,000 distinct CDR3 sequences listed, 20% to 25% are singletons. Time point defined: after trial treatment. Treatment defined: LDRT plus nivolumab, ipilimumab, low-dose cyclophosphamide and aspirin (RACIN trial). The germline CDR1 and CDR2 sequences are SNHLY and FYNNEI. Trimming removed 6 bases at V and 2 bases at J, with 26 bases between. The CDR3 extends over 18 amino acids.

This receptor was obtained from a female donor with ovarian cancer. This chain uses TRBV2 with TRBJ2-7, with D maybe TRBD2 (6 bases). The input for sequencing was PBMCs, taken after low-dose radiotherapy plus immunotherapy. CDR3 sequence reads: CASRILWGEGLRAYEQYF. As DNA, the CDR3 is TGTGCCAGCAGGATCTTATGGGGGGAAGGACTTAGGGCCTACGAGCAGTACTTC.